This T cell receptor (beta chain) was identified during a study of response to subunit inactivated influenza vaccine (dated by TCRdb to between 2017 and 2018). Notes on the research overall: The study used deep quantitative T cell receptor repertoire profiling to track responses to a trivalent subunit inactivated influenza vaccine.

The CDR3 measures 18 amino acids from cysteine to phenylalanine. The read is trimmed to its CDR3 DNA, 54 bases read in frame from base 1. The full study reports these points: The authors proposed that each seasonal influenza vaccination may bring in only a limited number of new T cells.

To prepare the library, RT-PCR was applied. Reads for this sample came from an Illumina HiSeq 2500. In TCRdb, the public reads were trimmed at Q25 with fastp and aligned with MiXCR, with productive beta chains retained. For every CDR3 protein sequence, its rows merge into one entry that carries the most common genes and DNA. The sample table records about 580,000 distinct CDR3 sequences; roughly 15% of these occur just once. The leading ten clones occupy around 10% of the sample. As to this clonotype: Its antigen is not yet known. Base-call qualities are not available, and no considerably larger clone is one nucleotide away.

Sequencing was performed on PBMCs from blood, taken about 11 days after vaccination. The V and J genes are TRBV21-1 and TRBJ2-7; TRBD1, as called in the table, went unchecked against the DNA. TRBV21-1 represents a pseudogene. This receptor was obtained from a middle-aged man who received an inactivated influenza vaccine. Donor details come from another sample of the same person, matched by shared clones. The CDR3: CASSPRDSFSPLNYEQYF. The DNA is as follows: TGTGCCAGCAGCCCCCGGGACAGTTTCTCCCCACTTAACTACGAGCAGTACTTC.